Listed here are 22 T cell receptor beta chains from one sample, sequenced in a study of T cells expressing NK-cell markers. No DNA is given; TCRdb re-called the 5' RACE reads and lists each CDR3 protein once. Its table records about half a million distinct CDR3 sequences. The sequencing sample was made of blood T cells: a sorted CD56 or NKG2C T cell subset, CD4+ or CD8+ T cells, or bulk PBMC T cells (not recorded which). These receptors were taken from a woman aged 45-60 years in good health.

The rearrangement uses TRBV12-3 or TRBV12-4 and TRBJ2-1; without DNA, the TCRdb call of TRBD1 cannot be checked. There are 12 residues in the CDR3. CDR3 in amino acids: CASSLSPQSQFF.

V is TRBV28 and J is TRBJ2-7; the D call of TRBD2 rests on TCRdb alone, since no DNA is present to check it. CDR3 length: 15 residues. CDR1 is MDHEN, CDR2 SYDVKM, per germline. The CDR3 region is CATSDFSVALYEQYF.

The rearrangement links TRBV29-1 to TRBJ2-1; TCRdb's assignment of TRBD2 cannot be checked, as there is no DNA. Germline V gene data show CDR1 as SQVTM and CDR2 as ANQGSEA. The CDR3 has 14 residues. The CDR3 sequence: CSGKTGLADNEQFF.

The gene calls are TRBV9 and TRBJ2-7; lacking DNA, the TRBD2 call made by TCRdb goes unchecked. The germline V gene has CDR1 SGDLS and CDR2 YYNGEE. The CDR3 runs 14 residues. CDR3 in amino acids: CASSLGTANYEQYF.

V gene TRBV3-1 combines with J gene TRBJ1-1; TCRdb's D call, TRBD1, is unchecked because there is no DNA. Looked up from germline, CDR1 is LGHDT and CDR2 is YNNKEL (reference sequence). This CDR3 region has 15 residues. CDR3 residues: CASTLGQGVGTEAFF.

The genes are TRBV18 and TRBJ2-3; with no DNA, the TCRdb D assignment of TRBD1 cannot be verified. Per germline, CDR1 KGHSH and CDR2 LQKENI. This CDR3 is 17 amino acids long. Here the CDR3 reads CASSPETGAFSTDTQYF.

The rearrangement uses TRBV20-1 and TRBJ1-4; TCRdb reports TRBD1, a call that lacks DNA to check it against. The CDR3 runs 12 residues. The germline V gene has CDR1 DFQATT and CDR2 SNEGSKA (reference sequence). The chain's CDR3 is CSASPANEKLFF.

V and J are TRBV7-6 and TRBJ1-1; with no DNA, the TCRdb D assignment of TRBD1 cannot be verified. Germline V CDR1 and CDR2: SGHVS, FNYEAQ. The CDR3 is 12 amino acids. CDR3 amino acids: CASSSSGGEAFF. The full variable domain, in which reference TRBV7-6 and TRBJ1-1 provide the parts outside the CDR3, is GAGVSQSPRYKVTKRGQDVALRCDPISGHVSLYWYRQALGQGPEFLTYFNYEAQQDKSGLPNDRFSAERPEGSISTLTIQRTEQRDSAMYRCASSSSGGEAFFGQGTRLTVV.

The chain uses TRBV7-8 and TRBJ1-1; TCRdb gives TRBD1 as the D gene, but with no DNA this cannot be confirmed. CDR1 is SGHVS and CDR2 is FQNEAQ in the germline V gene. The CDR3 is 14 residues long. The CDR3: CASSQQGPGTEAFF.

V and J are TRBV6-4 and TRBJ1-2; TCRdb designates TRBD1, a call that cannot be tested without DNA. Germline CDR1 reads MRHNA; CDR2 reads SNTAGT. This CDR3 region has 13 residues. CDR3 sequence reads: CASSGTGGIGYTF.

This CDR3 is CASSLVTSSGEFF. The chain is built from TRBV5-1 and TRBJ2-1; TCRdb selects TRBD1, and the lack of DNA leaves this call unchecked. Germline CDR1 reads SGHRS; CDR2 reads YFSETQ. The CDR3 totals 13 residues.

This chain uses TRBV6-4 with TRBJ2-2; checking the TCRdb D call of TRBD2 is not possible without DNA. The CDR3 runs 13 residues. CDR1 and CDR2 (germline): MRHNA, SNTAGT. CDR3 sequence: CASSGLAGGELFF.

J is TRBJ1-1 and V is TRBV7-2; TCRdb's assignment of TRBD1 cannot be checked, as there is no DNA. This CDR3 comprises 13 residues. CDR1 SGHTA and CDR2 FQGNSA come from the germline V gene. CDR3: CASSLEGGGEAFF.

V is TRBV28 and J is TRBJ2-1. Germline values: CDR1 MDHEN, CDR2 SYDVKM. This CDR3 spans 14 amino acids. The CDR3 is CATSTGLLYNEQFF.

CDR3 loop: CSVQQGGGVIGNTEAFF. This rearrangement joins TRBV29-1 to TRBJ1-1; TCRdb gives TRBD1 as the D gene, but with no DNA this cannot be confirmed. Per germline, CDR1 SQVTM and CDR2 ANQGSEA. CDR3 size: 17 residues.

This chain uses TRBV12-5 with TRBJ2-1; TCRdb lists TRBD2, though no DNA is available to test this call. Germline V gene lookup returns CDR1 LGHNT and CDR2 FRNRAP. The CDR3 is 20 amino acids. CDR3 in amino acids: CASGLVQTDWYSLFNNEQFF.

The chain is built from TRBV5-1 and TRBJ2-5; the TRBD1 assignment by TCRdb is unverifiable without DNA. The CDR3 is made up of 12 amino acids. Germline lookup yields CDR1 SGHRS and CDR2 YFSETQ. CDR3 in amino acids: CASSPLGKTQYF.

The V and J genes are TRBV25-1 and TRBJ2-1; the D call from TCRdb, TRBD1, cannot be confirmed without DNA. Germline V CDR1 and CDR2: MGHDK, SYGVNS. The CDR3 is 13 residues long. The CDR3: CASSDPGLREQFF.

The rearrangement uses TRBV5-1 and TRBJ2-5; no DNA is available, so the TRBD1 call from TCRdb remains unchecked. The CDR3 has 15 residues. Looked up from germline, CDR1 is SGHRS and CDR2 is YFSETQ. CDR3: CASSQTGTGERTQYF.

The chain has TRBV2 and TRBJ1-5. Germline assignment: CDR1 SNHLY and CDR2 FYNNEI. The CDR3 totals 14 residues. CDR3 in amino acids: CASRRENSNQPQHF.

The rearrangement uses TRBV19 and TRBJ2-1; the TCRdb call, TRBD2, lacks DNA for checking. The CDR3 extends over 16 amino acids. Germline V CDR1 and CDR2: LNHDA, SQIVND (reference sequence). The CDR3 sequence is CASSPTGTSGRDEQFF.

The V call is TRBV6-5, the J call TRBJ2-1; TCRdb reports TRBD2, a call that lacks DNA to check it against. This CDR3 has 17 amino acids. CDR1 and CDR2 (germline): MNHEY, SVGAGI. CDR3: CASSSGTSGFPYNEQFF.